The TCR beta chain under discussion was sequenced for a study of blood T cells in healthy people across ages. With respect to this clonotype: Its antigen is currently unknown.

A sample-barcoded 5' primer and a J-beta primer mix were used in a second PCR of roughly 7 to 11 cycles. With 12 random nucleotides, a template-switch adaptor tagged each individual cDNA molecule. TCRdb recomputed calls from the 5' RACE reads with MiXCR, one row per CDR3 protein. The sample yields hundreds of thousands of distinct CDR3 sequences, about 55% seen once. With each sample, at least 5.5 micrograms of total RNA were extracted. Study-wide findings and caveats: As naive T cell percentage varied, TCR beta diversity correlated strongly with it. Donors of long life had a larger count of naive CD4+ cells and greater diversity than aged donors.

Sequenced: blood. The sequence derives from a man older than 75 in good health.

CDR3 residues: CASSLSAISSNEQFF. For the CDR3, the DNA is TGTGCCAGCAGTTTATCCGCGATTTCGAGCAATGAGCAGTTCTTC. V usage is TRBV27 and J usage is TRBJ2-1; D unresolved. This CDR3 has 15 amino acids. Germline CDR1 and CDR2: MNHEY and SMNVEV (reference sequence). The V end was cut by 0 bases, the J end by 6 bases, with 12 bases between.